Given below is one TCR beta chain in context. Its cognate antigen is unknown. Vbeta (60) and Jbeta (13) primers were used in the PCR. TCRdb's table, derived via immunoSEQ multiplex PCR, lists solely in-frame clones and lacks some. The table lists 130,000 to 150,000 clones, 80% of them singletons. This CDR3 is built from 17 residues. V was shortened by 0 bases and J by 3 bases, with 15 bases between the two germline ends. The V gene's germline CDR1 is LGHNA and CDR2 YNFKEQ. This sample is drawn from a study of cytomegalovirus exposure and HLA in healthy donors. Study-level results: Looking again later, the authors saw that most CMV-associated TCR beta chains seemed HLA-restricted. Both high specificity and high sensitivity reportedly marked the classifier's diagnosis of cytomegalovirus status.

Material for sequencing was PBMCs. This chain connects TRBV4-2 to TRBJ2-1; D not certain. This clonotype originated in a man aged 25 to 40 in good health and CMV-seronegative. In DNA, the CDR3 is TGTGCCAGCAGCCAAGATCTTAGGCTAGGTGGCTACAATGAGCAGTTCTTC. Translation gives CASSQDLRLGGYNEQFF.